At least ten counts were recorded for the clone carrying this TCR beta chain. Its target is not known. The CDR3 runs to 12 residues. Trimming took off 6 bases at V and 7 bases at J, with 12 bases between the two ends. CDR1 and CDR2 from the germline V gene are MDHEN and SYDVKM. Patients affected by ophthalmopathy presented a Clinical Activity Score of at least 3, a NOSPECS grade of at least 4, and disease duration below 3 months. This sample was taken from a study of T cells in Graves' hyperthyroidism and ophthalmopathy. General study findings and limits: Blood also contained most expanded thyroid clonotypes above 0.001.

It was RNA transcripts that yielded the amplified TCR beta CDR3 regions. HTBI primers drove first-round RT-PCR of the TCR CDR3. MiXCR was run by TCRdb on the multiplex PCR reads, yielding one entry per CDR3 protein. The sample lists around 600,000 distinct CDR3 sequences, approximately 15% occurring once. The sequencing input was blood. The V and J genes are TRBV28 and TRBJ2-5; D unresolved. The receptor's source is a woman aged 18 to 35 with Graves' ophthalmopathy. In DNA, the CDR3 is TGTGCCAGCAGCTACCCAGAAGGGACCCAGTACTTC. Translation gives CASSYPEGTQYF.